The T cell receptor (beta chain) under discussion was sequenced for a study of radiation and T cells in renal cell carcinoma. Study in general: Nephrectomy followed 15 Gy stereotactic body radiation by 4 weeks.

The repertoire was sequenced with immunoSEQ multiplex PCR; TCRdb's copy has only in-frame clones and lacks some. The sample contains approximately 79,000 clones, 82% of which appear only once. The CDR3 extends over 15 amino acids. With 7 bases clipped from V and 2 bases from J, the junction kept 6 bases outside the gene matches. Germline assignment: CDR1 LNHDA and CDR2 SQIVND (reference sequence). As to time point: blood 2 weeks post-SBRT. Treatment in this sample: 15 Gy SBRT to primary tumor, nephrectomy 4 weeks later. Radiation-treated patients gave blood at baseline, week 2 and week 4. The gene calls are TRBV19 and TRBJ2-3; 10 bases map to TRBD2. The clonotype originates from a man aged 60 to 69 with renal cell carcinoma. Sample: blood, taken from a patient whose treatment included radiotherapy and nephrectomy. The CDR3 coding sequence is TGTGCCAGTACAGGGACTAGCGCCATCACAGATACGCAGTATTTT. It specifies CASTGTSAITDTQYF.